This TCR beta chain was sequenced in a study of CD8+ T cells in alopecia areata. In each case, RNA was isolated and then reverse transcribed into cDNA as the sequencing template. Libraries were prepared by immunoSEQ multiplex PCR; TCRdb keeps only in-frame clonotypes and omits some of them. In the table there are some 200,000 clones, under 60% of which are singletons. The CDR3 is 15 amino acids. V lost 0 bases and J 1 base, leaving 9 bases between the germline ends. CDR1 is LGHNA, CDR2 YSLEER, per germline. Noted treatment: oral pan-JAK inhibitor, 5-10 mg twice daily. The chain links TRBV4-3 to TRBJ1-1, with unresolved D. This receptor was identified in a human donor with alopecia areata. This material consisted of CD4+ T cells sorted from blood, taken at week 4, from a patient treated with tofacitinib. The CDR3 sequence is CASSQELRSNTEAFF. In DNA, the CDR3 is TGCGCCAGCAGCCAAGAACTACGTTCGAACACTGAAGCTTTCTTT.